The 27 T cell receptor beta chains below come from one sample, sequenced in a study of post-analysis software for immune sequencing data (dated by TCRdb to 2015 to 2017). The method behind the library was PCR. Sequenced using an Illumina HiSeq 2500. To reduce PCR and sequencing biases, unique molecular identifiers were built into the TCR beta cDNA libraries. The public reads were reprocessed in TCRdb via fastp at Q25 and MiXCR, keeping in-frame beta chains. Rows with a matching CDR3 protein are joined into one entry that keeps the most common DNA and genes. Here the sample has 550,000 to 700,000 distinct CDR3 sequences; 44% occur a single time. 1.7% of the sample is held by the ten biggest clonotypes. Study-wide findings and limitations: Significantly higher frequencies in patients than in controls were found for roughly 5 TRBV segments, including TRBV5-6, TRBV5-1 and TRBV20-1.

For these TCRs, the target antigens are not known. The sample was blood. Receptor source: a girl under 18 with multiple sclerosis.

This clonotype was observed a handful of times. This chain joins TRBV27 and TRBJ1-2; D is possibly TRBD1 (5 bases). The V gene lost 5 bases and the J gene lost 6 bases, with 19 bases spanning the gap. Germline CDR1 MNHEY, CDR2 SMNVEV (reference sequence). This CDR3 has 15 residues. The CDR3 sequence: CASSPRSDSPNGYTF. The CDR3 bases are TGTGCCAGCAGTCCGCGGAGCGACAGCCCAAATGGCTACACCTTC.

The CDR3 protein is CASSVASGSTDTQYF. The CDR3 coding sequence is TGTGCCAGCAGCGTAGCTAGCGGGAGCACAGATACGCAGTATTTT. The chain links TRBV9 to TRBJ2-3; 8 nucleotides align to TRBD2. The J segment lost 0 bases and the V segment lost 0 bases, leaving 0 bases of the junction unmatched. The CDR3 is 15 residues long. The germline V gene encodes CDR1 SGDLS and CDR2 YYNGEE.

This clonotype was observed a few times. The CDR3 spells CASSRTVQETQYF. The CDR3 bases are TGCGCCAGCAGCCGGACCGTCCAAGAGACCCAGTACTTC. The V and J genes are TRBV4-1 and TRBJ2-5, with D unresolved. CDR1 MGHRA and CDR2 YSYEKL come from the germline V gene. This CDR3 is 13 amino acids long. Trimming took 4 bases from V and 1 from J, leaving 7 bases between them.

This clonotype was detected a few times. The chain is built from TRBV12-3 or TRBV12-4 and TRBJ2-4, with TRBD1 matching over 9 bases. V shed 4 bases, J shed 1 base, and the junction held 11 bases outside the gene matches. The CDR3 has 18 residues. This chain's CDR3 is CASSCRTGDTPAKNIQYF. The CDR3, as DNA: TGTGCCAGCAGTTGTAGGACAGGGGACACGCCGGCCAAAAACATTCAGTACTTC.

The CDR3: CASSVSSVWPWGEQFF. The DNA of the CDR3 is TGTGCCAGCAGTGTCTCCTCAGTTTGGCCCTGGGGAGAGCAGTTCTTC. This sequence joins TRBV12-3 or TRBV12-4 and TRBJ2-1; D unclear. The CDR3 is 16 amino acids. V dropped 5 bases and J dropped 10 bases, with 24 bases sitting between them.

This chain uses TRBV5-6 with TRBJ1-4, with TRBD1 matching over 7 bases. Germline CDR1 SGHDT, CDR2 YYEEEE. J gave up 5 bases and V 5 bases, and 3 bases lay outside the gene matches. The CDR3 totals 13 residues. CDR3 loop: CASRSTGNEKLFF. CDR3 sequence (DNA): TGTGCCAGCAGATCGACAGGGAATGAAAAACTGTTTTTT. The full variable domain, completed using reference TRBV5-6 and TRBJ1-4, is DAGVTQSPTHLIKTRGQQVTLRCSPKSGHDTVSWYQQALGQGPQFIFQYYEEEERQRGNFPDRFSGHQFPNYSSELNVNALLLGDSALYLCASRSTGNEKLFFGSGTQLSVL.

Only a few counts were recorded for this clonotype. This chain links TRBV4-1 with TRBJ2-7; TRBD2 might be the D (7 bases). The CDR3 loop spans 14 amino acids. Deletions cut 3 bases from V and 3 bases from J, with 12 bases between. Germline-derived CDR1 and CDR2 are MGHRA and YSYEKL. The CDR3 loop reads CASSQGGLIYEQYF. As DNA, the CDR3 is TGCGCCAGCAGCCAGGGGGGGCTAATCTACGAGCAGTACTTC.

The chain couples TRBV7-9 to TRBJ2-1, with D perhaps TRBD1 or TRBD2 (5 bases each). This CDR3 comprises 14 residues. Trimming left V 1 base short and J 7 bases short, with 11 bases between. Germline CDR1 is SEHNR and CDR2 is FQNEAQ (reference sequence). The CDR3 region is CASSLGGRTNEQFF. In nucleotides, the CDR3 is TGTGCCAGCAGCTTAGGGGGACGGACTAATGAGCAGTTCTTC.

This clonotype appeared a few times. The rearrangement joins TRBV11-3 to TRBJ2-1, with 14 bases fitting TRBD2. The CDR3 extends over 17 amino acids. CDR1 and CDR2 (germline): SGHNT, YENEEA. Trimming took 6 bases from V and 4 from J; bases not matched to a gene: 8. The CDR3 protein is CASSSRLAGGPYNEQFF. CDR3 DNA sequence: TGTGCCAGCAGTTCCAGACTAGCGGGAGGGCCATACAATGAGCAGTTCTTC. Drawing the rest from reference TRBV11-3 and TRBJ2-1, the complete variable domain is EAGVVQSPRYKIIEKKQPVAFWCNPISGHNTLYWYLQNLGQGPELLIRYENEEAVDDSQLPKDRFSAERLKGVDSTLKIQPAELGDSAVYLCASSSRLAGGPYNEQFFGPGTRLTVL.

The chain couples TRBV24-1 to TRBJ1-2, with D hard to call. The V end was cut by 4 bases, the J end by 4 bases, with 6 bases between. CDR3 size: 12 residues. Germline lookup yields CDR1 KGHDR and CDR2 SFDVKD. CDR3 loop: CATSDGAYGYTF. The DNA of the CDR3 is TGTGCCACCAGTGACGGAGCCTATGGCTACACCTTC.

This chain uses TRBV20-1 with TRBJ1-5; D perhaps matches TRBD1 (5 bases). Germline assignment: CDR1 DFQATT and CDR2 SNEGSKA (reference sequence). The CDR3 contains 14 residues. Trimming left V 5 bases short and J 3 bases short, with 14 bases between. CDR3 region: CSAVRDGSNQPQHF. In DNA form, the CDR3 reads TGCAGTGCTGTCCGGGACGGCTCCAATCAGCCCCAGCATTTT.

The chain links TRBV10-3 to TRBJ2-3; 10 nucleotides line up with TRBD2. With 0 bases clipped from V and 7 bases from J, the junction kept 7 bases outside the gene matches. Germline V gene sequence: CDR1 ENHRY, CDR2 SYGVKD. The length of the CDR3 is 16 residues. The CDR3 DNA reads as TGTGCCATCAGTGAGTCTAGCGGGAGGAAGGCATATACGCAGTATTTT. Its translation: CAISESSGRKAYTQYF.

The chain has TRBV12-3 or TRBV12-4 and TRBJ2-5; D could derive from TRBD1 or TRBD2 (5 bases each). The end of the DNA fits TRBJ2-7 better, so the J call may be wrong. CDR3 length equals 16 residues. The CDR3 loop is CASSLEGTRVELEQYF. CDR3 coding DNA: TGTGCCAGCAGTTTAGAAGGGACCAGGGTAGAACTCGAGCAGTACTTC.

In this sample, this clonotype turned up a few times. V and J are TRBV11-2 and TRBJ2-3; a possible D gene is TRBD2 (5 bases). Germline V lookup: CDR1 SGHAT, CDR2 FQNNGV. This CDR3 has 16 residues. The V end was cut by 5 bases, the J end by 0 bases, with 15 bases between. The CDR3 protein is CASSPLTRSSTDTQYF. The CDR3 DNA reads as TGTGCCAGCAGCCCCCTCACTAGATCTAGCACAGATACGCAGTATTTT.

The chain has TRBV11-2 and TRBJ2-7; D gene uncertain. The CDR3 sequence is 15 residues long. Germline CDR1 is SGHAT and CDR2 is FQNNGV. V was shortened by 1 base and J by 4 bases, with 14 bases between the two germline ends. The CDR3 DNA is TGTGCCAGCAGCTTAGTCCCCACCGTCCAATACGAGCAGTACTTC. Translation gives CASSLVPTVQYEQYF.

The gene calls are TRBV27 and TRBJ2-7; 8 bases are shared with TRBD2. Germline CDR1 reads MNHEY; CDR2 reads SMNVEV (reference sequence). With V trimmed by 5 bases and J by 2 bases, 8 bases remained unmatched. CDR3 length: 15 residues. The CDR3 here is CASSPLGTRAYEQYF. CDR3 nucleotide sequence: TGTGCCAGCAGTCCCCTCGGGACTAGGGCCTACGAGCAGTACTTC.

This clonotype was seen a few times. A much larger clone is a single base away; this may be a read error. The V call is TRBV6-4, the J call TRBJ2-1; 10 bases agree with TRBD2. The CDR3 is 15 amino acids. CDR1 is MRHNA, CDR2 SNTAGT, per germline. V lost 6 bases and J lost 3; bases outside the gene matches: 5. The DNA of the CDR3 is TGTGCCAGCAGCACTTCTAGCGGGGGCTACAATGAGCAGTTCTTC. Translating gives CASSTSSGGYNEQFF.

The genes are TRBV18 and TRBJ2-7, with D unclear. Germline V gives CDR1 KGHSH, CDR2 LQKENI. CDR3 size: 15 residues. Trimming cost V 3 bases and J 3 bases, with 15 bases left between them. CDR3 bases: TGTGCCAGCTCACCGGTAGGACCCAACCTCTACGAGCAGTACTTC. It yields the protein CASSPVGPNLYEQYF. The full variable domain, completed using reference TRBV18 and TRBJ2-7, is NAGVMQNPRHLVRRRGQEARLRCSPMKGHSHVYWYRQLPEEGLKFMVYLQKENIIDESGMPKERFSAEFPKEGPSILRIQQVVRGDSAAYFCASSPVGPNLYEQYFGPGTRLTVT.

This clonotype was recorded once. The CDR3 does not end in the conserved phenylalanine or tryptophan, so this is likely a read error. The chain couples TRBV7-8 to TRBJ2-1, with D maybe TRBD2 (5 bases). CDR3 length: 15 amino acids. Germline V CDR1 and CDR2: SGHVS, FQNEAQ. The CDR3 here is CASAREPSSNNEQFC. As DNA, the CDR3 is TGTGCCAGCGCCCGTGAGCCTAGCTCCAACAATGAGCAGTTCTGC.

V and J are TRBV4-1 and TRBJ1-6, with TRBD1 identical over 7 bases. Germline values: CDR1 MGHRA, CDR2 YSYEKL. The CDR3 extends over 16 amino acids. Unmatched junction bases numbered 8, after V lost 1 base and J lost 8 bases. The CDR3 DNA follows: TGCGCCAGCAGCCAAGTTTCGGGACAGTTGGATTCACCCCTCCACTTT. Translation gives CASSQVSGQLDSPLHF.

This clonotype has only a few counts. The V gene is TRBV12-3 or TRBV12-4, the J gene TRBJ1-2; 7 nucleotides match TRBD1. Trimming cost V 3 bases and J 4 bases; bases outside gene matches: 8. CDR3 length: 15 residues. CDR3 DNA sequence: TGTGCCAGCAGTTTTGACAGGGAGGGATCCTATGGCTACACCTTC. This sequence encodes CASSFDREGSYGYTF.

The gene calls are TRBV5-1 and TRBJ2-1, with D possibly being TRBD2 (5 bases). This CDR3 has 14 amino acids. V lost 2 bases and J lost 7, with 13 bases in between. The germline V gene has CDR1 SGHRS and CDR2 YFSETQ. The CDR3 nucleotides read TGCGCCAGCAGCTTAGGCCCTAGCTCTAATGAGCAGTTCTTC. Residues: CASSLGPSSNEQFF.

This chain joins TRBV4-1 and TRBJ1-2, with D uncertain. The CDR3 is 13 amino acids. Germline loops: CDR1 MGHRA, CDR2 YSYEKL. Trimming removed 2 bases at V and 5 bases at J, with 9 bases between. The CDR3 DNA reads TGCGCCAGCAGCCAACCCGGACGGTATGGCTACACCTTC. Protein product: CASSQPGRYGYTF.

This clonotype was detected a few times. This chain joins TRBV5-8 and TRBJ2-7; D may match TRBD1 or TRBD2 (5 bases each). Germline lookup yields CDR1 SGHTS and CDR2 YDEGEE. Trimming took 4 bases from V and 0 from J, leaving 17 bases between them. The CDR3 has 16 amino acids. CDR3 coding DNA: TGTGCCAGCAGCCGTTTCGGGGCTTCGTTCTCCTACGAGCAGTACTTC. Translation: CASSRFGASFSYEQYF.

The chain combines TRBV20-1 with TRBJ2-7; 11 nucleotides agree with TRBD2. CDR3 length: 15 amino acids. V shed 2 bases, J shed 6 bases, and the junction held 9 bases outside the gene matches. Germline assignment: CDR1 DFQATT and CDR2 SNEGSKA (reference sequence). The DNA for the CDR3 is TGCAGTGCTAGACAGTTCGGTCTAGCGGGGGGCGAGCAGTACTTC. Translating it yields CSARQFGLAGGEQYF.

The V call is TRBV7-2, the J call TRBJ1-1, with 8 bases lining up with TRBD1. The CDR3 covers 15 residues. Germline V lookup: CDR1 SGHTA, CDR2 FQGNSA. Trimming took 5 bases from V and 0 from J; bases not matched to a gene: 5. The CDR3 sequence: CASSPTGGLNTEAFF. The DNA for the CDR3 is TGTGCCAGCAGCCCCACAGGGGGGCTGAACACTGAAGCTTTCTTT.

The V gene is TRBV13, the J gene TRBJ2-3, with a tentative D call TRBD1 (6 bases). Deletions cut 5 bases from V and 1 base from J, with 10 bases between. The CDR3 covers 14 residues. Germline V gene sequence: CDR1 PRHDT, CDR2 FYEKMQ (reference sequence). CDR3 DNA sequence: TGTGCCAGCAGCGAACGACAGGGCACAGATACGCAGTATTTT. Its translation: CASSERQGTDTQYF.